The next 3 T cell receptor beta chains were all read from a single sample in a study of regulatory T cells in long-lasting Graves disease. TCR beta libraries were built with iRepertoire HTBI primers and Arm-PCR of CDR3 regions. TCRdb re-called the multiplex PCR reads with MiXCR, one entry per CDR3 protein. The data contain roughly 500,000 distinct CDR3 sequences, 20% to 25% of them seen just once; the ten biggest clones take up approximately 14%. The sample's time point: persistent/refractory GD, antithyroid drugs over 5 years with positive TRAb. Making the TCR library involved RNA that had been extracted from PBMCs. The input for sequencing was peripheral blood mononuclear cells (PBMCs), taken when the disease was refractory, from a patient treated with antithyroid drugs. Receptors were obtained from a female donor with Graves disease.

CDR3 sequence (DNA): TGTGCCAGCAGCTTAGAGGTCGGAGTACCTAATGAAAAACTGTTTTTT. Translating it yields CASSLEVGVPNEKLFF. The V gene is TRBV7-8, the J gene TRBJ1-4, with D hard to call. V lost 1 base and J 3 bases, leaving 12 bases between the germline ends. The CDR3 sequence is 16 residues long. Per the germline V gene, CDR1 is SGHVS and CDR2 is FQNEAQ.

This clonotype was counted between two and nine times. The genes are TRBV7-2 and TRBJ2-7; TRBD2 matches 8 bases. Trimming removed 2 bases from V and 2 bases from J; junction bases left unmatched: 5. Germline CDR1 SGHTA, CDR2 FQGNSA. CDR3 length equals 15 residues. CDR3 in DNA: TGTGCCAGCAGCTTATCCGGCGGGGGGACCTACGAGCAGTACTTC. Residues: CASSLSGGGTYEQYF. Combining the CDR3 with reference TRBV7-2 and TRBJ2-7 gives the whole variable domain GAGVSQSPSNKVTEKGKDVELRCDPISGHTALYWYRQSLGQGLEFLIYFQGNSAPDKSGLPSDRFSAERTGGSVSTLTIQRTQQEDSAVYLCASSLSGGGTYEQYFGPGTRLTVT.

This clonotype was counted once. This chain links TRBV5-6 with TRBJ2-2, with 8 bases fitting TRBD2. Looked up from germline, CDR1 is SGHDT and CDR2 is YYEEEE. This CDR3 is 17 amino acids long. Unmatched junction bases numbered 5, after V lost 0 bases and J lost 1 base. CDR3 region: CASSLVGRGVNTGELFF. In nucleotides, the CDR3 is TGTGCCAGCAGCTTGGTGGGGCGGGGGGTGAACACCGGGGAGCTGTTTTTT.